These 29 T cell receptor beta chains were all obtained from the same sample, sequenced in a study of response to subunit inactivated influenza vaccine. MiXCR, applied by TCRdb to the RT-PCR reads, yields one record per CDR3 protein. The sample holds a few hundred thousand distinct CDR3 sequences, roughly 22% seen once. Sequenced material: PBMCs from blood, taken approximately 20 months after vaccination. These receptors were collected from a man between 50 and 70 years old who received an inactivated influenza vaccine.

There are many counts of this clonotype. The gene calls are TRBV5-1 and TRBJ2-7; D is ambiguous. The CDR3 runs to 13 residues. Germline values: CDR1 SGHRS, CDR2 YFSETQ. The V end lost 0 bases, the J end lost 3 bases, and 7 bases lay between the germline ends. CDR3 nucleotides: TGCGCCAGCAGCTTGGATGGCAACTACGAGCAGTACTTC. Encoded protein: CASSLDGNYEQYF.

The chain combines TRBV27 with TRBJ1-5; TRBD1 agrees at 7 bases. The CDR3 has 15 residues. The germline gives CDR1 MNHEY, CDR2 SMNVEV (reference sequence). J gave up 6 bases and V 0 bases, and 5 bases lay outside the gene matches. Here the CDR3 reads CASSLSRGGGQPQHF. CDR3 DNA: TGTGCCAGCAGTTTATCCAGGGGGGGCGGTCAGCCCCAGCATTTT.

This clonotype was seen a few times. The rearrangement joins TRBV12-3 or TRBV12-4 to TRBJ2-7, with a tentative D call TRBD1 (5 bases). This CDR3 region has 13 residues. Trimming took 7 bases from V and 4 from J, leaving 14 bases between them. The CDR3 protein is CASTNRLGYEQYF. DNA of the CDR3: TGTGCCAGCACTAACAGGTTGGGGTACGAGCAGTACTTC.

This clonotype was counted between two and nine times. The chain combines TRBV24-1 with TRBJ1-1; D unclear. This CDR3 has 20 amino acids. With 10 bases removed from V and 0 bases from J, the gap between germline ends came to 32 bases. Germline values: CDR1 KGHDR, CDR2 SFDVKD. CDR3 sequence (DNA): TGTGCCACGCGCGCAGCGGGAAAGTTGCTCCCACGTCTCATGAACACTGAAGCTTTCTTT. Its protein is CATRAAGKLLPRLMNTEAFF.

The chain joins TRBV12-3 or TRBV12-4 to TRBJ2-1, with a possible D match to TRBD1 (5 bases). V lost 1 base and J lost 4, with 17 bases in between. The CDR3 has 17 amino acids. The CDR3 region is CASSLEVLGLTYNEQFF. The CDR3 region has the DNA TGTGCCAGCAGTTTAGAGGTTCTGGGGCTCACGTACAATGAGCAGTTCTTC.

The V call is TRBV3-1, the J call TRBJ1-1; 8 bases agree with TRBD1. The CDR3 spans 14 residues. V was pared by 3 bases and J by 2 bases, with 2 bases of the junction left unmatched. The germline gives CDR1 LGHDT, CDR2 YNNKEL (reference sequence). CDR3 loop: CASSHDRGNTEAFF. DNA for the CDR3: TGTGCCAGCAGCCACGACAGGGGAAACACTGAAGCTTTCTTT.

This clonotype was observed a handful of times. The rearrangement uses TRBV27 and TRBJ1-5, with D tentatively TRBD1 (5 bases). This CDR3 region has 14 residues. V was pared by 1 base and J by 4 bases, with 8 bases between. Looked up from germline, CDR1 is MNHEY and CDR2 is SMNVEV (reference sequence). This CDR3 is CASSLYSGNQPQHF. The CDR3 DNA reads as TGTGCCAGCAGTTTATATTCAGGGAATCAGCCCCAGCATTTT.

As concerns this clonotype: This may be a read error, as it is one base from a much larger clone. Lacking the conserved final phenylalanine or tryptophan, this CDR3 likely reflects a read error. The chain links TRBV6-1 to TRBJ1-5; D is possibly TRBD1 (5 bases). The CDR3 spans 13 residues. Per the germline V gene, CDR1 is MNHNS and CDR2 is SASEGT. V shed 6 bases and J shed 5 bases, with 11 bases lying between them. The CDR3 is CASRRDRYQPQHY. CDR3 in DNA: TGTGCCAGCAGAAGAGACAGATATCAGCCCCAGCATTAT.

The sample holds a few counts of this clonotype. V and J are TRBV12-3 or TRBV12-4 and TRBJ1-5; TRBD1 matches at 7 bases. Germline trimming cut 6 bases from V and 3 bases from J; bases unmatched to any gene: 5. This CDR3 has 14 residues. The CDR3 region has the DNA TGTGCCAGCAGCCCGGGACAGTTCAATCAGCCCCAGCATTTT. Its protein product is CASSPGQFNQPQHF.

The V and J genes are TRBV7-6 and TRBJ2-2, with D unclear. Deletions cut 1 base from V and 9 bases from J, with 6 bases between. Germline V gives CDR1 SGHVS, CDR2 FNYEAQ. The length of the CDR3 is 12 residues. The DNA for the CDR3 is TGTGCCAGCAGCTTAGATACCAGGGAGCTGTTTTTT. It yields the protein CASSLDTRELFF.

This clonotype was recorded many times. The rearrangement uses TRBV29-1 and TRBJ1-2; 8 bases line up with TRBD1. In germline, CDR1 is SQVTM, CDR2 ANQGSEA. The J segment lost 6 bases and the V segment lost 7 bases, leaving 4 bases of the junction unmatched. The CDR3 is 11 amino acids. The CDR3 region has the DNA TGCAGCGGTACAGGGGGGGATGGCTACACCTTC. The encoded protein is CSGTGGDGYTF.

The chain couples TRBV6-1 to TRBJ1-2, with 10 bases fitting TRBD1. After removal of 4 bases from V and 5 bases from J, the junction contained 13 bases not matched to a gene. Germline lookup yields CDR1 MNHNS and CDR2 SASEGT. CDR3 length: 17 residues. DNA for the CDR3: TGTGCCAGCAGTGCCCAATTGACAGGGGGCAGCAGTTATGGCTACACCTTC. Its protein is CASSAQLTGGSSYGYTF.

The chain joins TRBV6-2 or TRBV6-3 to TRBJ2-2; D is unresolved. Germline values: CDR1 MNHEY, CDR2 SVGEGT. The CDR3 runs 14 residues. V was shortened by 6 bases and J by 1 base, with 9 bases between the two germline ends. In DNA form, the CDR3 reads TGTGCCAGCAGAAACACAGTGAACACCGGGGAGCTGTTTTTT. It translates to CASRNTVNTGELFF.

This chain connects TRBV5-6 to TRBJ2-5, with 8 bases that match TRBD1. With V trimmed by 0 bases and J by 5 bases, 18 bases remained unmatched. The germline V gene encodes CDR1 SGHDT and CDR2 YYEEEE. There are 19 residues in the CDR3. The CDR3 loop is CASSLDGQGANKPGETQYF. CDR3 in DNA: TGTGCCAGCAGCTTGGACGGTCAGGGGGCGAATAAACCAGGGGAGACCCAGTACTTC.

The genes are TRBV5-5 and TRBJ2-3, with TRBD1 matching over 8 bases. V lost 4 bases and J lost 2; bases outside the gene matches: 3. From germline, CDR1 is SGHKS and CDR2 YYEKEE (reference sequence). The CDR3 has 14 residues. The CDR3 DNA reads as TGTGCCAGCAGCCGGGACAGGACCACAGATACGCAGTATTTT. Its translation is CASSRDRTTDTQYF.

This clonotype came up a few times. This chain connects TRBV5-5 to TRBJ2-5; TRBD1 aligns across 7 bases. This CDR3 spans 14 amino acids. Germline values: CDR1 SGHKS, CDR2 YYEKEE (reference sequence). The V and J ends lost 2 bases and 2 bases, in that order; junction bases with no gene match: 3. CDR3 residues: CASSFSGGQETQYF. The DNA for the CDR3 is TGTGCCAGCAGCTTTTCAGGGGGACAAGAGACCCAGTACTTC. Using reference TRBV5-5 and TRBJ2-5 for the parts outside the CDR3, the full variable domain is DAGVTQSPTHLIKTRGQQVTLRCSPISGHKSVSWYQQVLGQGPQFIFQYYEKEERGRGNFPDRFSARQFPNYSSELNVNALLLGDSALYLCASSFSGGQETQYFGPGTRLLVL.

This clonotype was found a few times. V usage is TRBV27 and J usage is TRBJ1-1; no clear D gene. V was shortened by 0 bases and J by 0 bases, with 11 bases between the two germline ends. Germline lookup yields CDR1 MNHEY and CDR2 SMNVEV (reference sequence). This CDR3 is 16 amino acids long. The CDR3 loop is CASSLSPVPMNTEAFF. The CDR3 coding sequence is TGTGCCAGCAGTTTATCCCCAGTACCCATGAACACTGAAGCTTTCTTT.

This clonotype occurred a few times. V is TRBV29-1 and J is TRBJ2-1; 9 bases agree with TRBD2. The ends lost 7 bases at V and 2 bases at J; junction bases unmatched: 12. This CDR3 is 16 amino acids long. The V gene's germline CDR1 is SQVTM and CDR2 ANQGSEA. The CDR3: CSGSSHIAGAYNEQFF. The CDR3 DNA reads as TGCAGCGGTTCATCCCACATAGCGGGAGCCTACAATGAGCAGTTCTTC.

This clonotype was counted a few times. The chain carries TRBV2 and TRBJ2-3, with D possibly being TRBD1 or TRBD2 (5 bases each). Trimming pared 8 bases from V and 9 bases from J, leaving 21 bases between. Germline V gives CDR1 SNHLY, CDR2 FYNNEI. CDR3 size: 14 residues. This CDR3 is CASQEVSWGSTQYF. CDR3 bases: TGTGCCAGCCAGGAGGTCTCGTGGGGCTCCACGCAGTATTTT.

This clonotype was counted many times. The chain couples TRBV12-3 or TRBV12-4 to TRBJ1-1, with a weak D call TRBD1 (6 bases). CDR3 length: 12 residues. The germline V and J ends were trimmed by 5 bases and 11 bases, with 15 bases remaining between them. The CDR3: CASSTSRGAAFF. The CDR3 nucleotides read TGTGCCAGCAGTACCAGCCGGGGGGCGGCTTTCTTT.

In this sample, this clonotype turned up a few times. CDR3: CSVGDTSNQPQHF. CDR3 bases: TGCAGCGTCGGAGACACGAGCAATCAGCCCCAGCATTTT. V and J are TRBV29-1 and TRBJ1-5, with D uncertain. The germline V gene encodes CDR1 SQVTM and CDR2 ANQGSEA. V shed 6 bases and J shed 1 base, with 10 bases lying between them. The CDR3 runs 13 residues.

This chain joins TRBV12-3 or TRBV12-4 and TRBJ1-5, with unresolved D. The CDR3 extends over 16 amino acids. Trimming took off 1 base at V and 7 bases at J, with 17 bases between the two ends. CDR3 nucleotides: TGTGCCAGCAGTTTAGGGGAACTGCTGCGGGGACAGCCCCAGCATTTT. Residues: CASSLGELLRGQPQHF.

V and J are TRBV9 and TRBJ2-3; tentative D call: TRBD1 (6 bases). Germline values: CDR1 SGDLS, CDR2 YYNGEE. The CDR3 spans 12 residues. Trimming cost V 3 bases and J 8 bases, with 10 bases left between them. The CDR3 nucleotides are TGTGCCAGCAGCGGATCCAGGGGTACGCAGTATTTT. Encoded protein: CASSGSRGTQYF.

V usage is TRBV28 and J usage is TRBJ2-7; TRBD2 is a possible D gene (6 bases). Trimming pared 5 bases from V and 2 bases from J, leaving 10 bases between. The CDR3 covers 13 residues. From germline, CDR1 is MDHEN and CDR2 SYDVKM. DNA for the CDR3: TGTGCCAGCAGTACTGGACTAACCTACGAGCAGTACTTC. It translates to CASSTGLTYEQYF.

J is TRBJ1-2 and V is TRBV12-3 or TRBV12-4; D ambiguous. V was clipped by 1 base and J by 7 bases, with 10 bases between them. This CDR3 has 13 residues. CDR3 DNA sequence: TGTGCCAGCAGTTTAGGGGCACAGTCTGGCTACACCTTC. It specifies CASSLGAQSGYTF.

The rearrangement uses TRBV4-3 and TRBJ2-2, with no clear D. Germline CDR1 is LGHNA and CDR2 is YSLEER. CDR3 size: 14 residues. V gave up 5 bases and J gave up 6 bases, with 13 bases separating them. The CDR3 loop is CASSLDSRAGELFF. The CDR3 DNA sequence: TGCGCCAGCAGCTTAGACTCTAGGGCCGGGGAGCTGTTTTTT.

This clonotype has only a few counts. The J gene is TRBJ1-5, the V gene TRBV10-3, with D tentatively TRBD1 (5 bases). The germline V gene has CDR1 ENHRY and CDR2 SYGVKD. The CDR3 covers 15 residues. The V end lost 3 bases, the J end lost 4 bases, and 13 bases lay between the germline ends. Here the CDR3 reads CAISEGTPLNQPQHF. CDR3 in DNA: TGTGCCATCAGTGAAGGGACGCCGCTTAATCAGCCCCAGCATTTT.

The chain employs TRBV4-3 and TRBJ2-3; the D call may be TRBD1 or TRBD2 (6 bases each). This CDR3 has 15 residues. The germline V and J ends were trimmed by 3 bases and 5 bases, with 15 bases remaining between them. From germline, CDR1 is LGHNA and CDR2 YSLEER. Here the CDR3 reads CASSQGGRSGDTQYF. The CDR3 DNA follows: TGCGCCAGCAGCCAGGGGGGCCGGAGCGGAGATACGCAGTATTTT.

This clonotype came up a few times. The chain recombines TRBV20-1 with TRBJ2-7, with D tentatively TRBD2 (5 bases). This CDR3 comprises 13 residues. Germline assignment: CDR1 DFQATT and CDR2 SNEGSKA (reference sequence). V was cut by 3 bases and J by 6 bases, with 15 bases left in between. The CDR3 region has the DNA TGCAGTGCTAGGGCCACGGGTCGGGGCGAGCAGTACTTC. Translating gives CSARATGRGEQYF.